Each of the 21 T cell receptor beta chains below was sequenced from the same sample in a study of beta chain features in type 1 diabetes. Study-level findings and limits: TCRB CDR3s were moderately but significantly shorter in Type 1 diabetes patients in all four CD4+ subsets.

No cognate antigen is known for these TCRs. Expressed TCRB transcripts were sequenced, since all the RNA that had been isolated was reverse transcribed. Assay used: immunoSEQ multiplex PCR; TCRdb lists only in-frame clones, some missing. The table lists 25,000 to 30,000 clones, roughly 61% of them singletons. The specimen sequenced was Tregs from blood. The receptors come from a woman aged 25 to 39 with type 1 diabetes.

The V call is TRBV7-9, the J call TRBJ2-2; perhaps TRBD1 as D (6 bases). CDR1 and CDR2 (germline): SEHNR, FQNEAQ (reference sequence). V dropped 2 bases and J dropped 3 bases, with 13 bases sitting between them. CDR3 length: 16 amino acids. In DNA, the CDR3 is TGTGCCAGCAGCTTAACCGCAGGGGAAGACACCGGGGAGCTGTTTTTT. Translating gives CASSLTAGEDTGELFF. The full variable domain, completed using reference TRBV7-9 and TRBJ2-2, is DTGVSQNPRHKITKRGQNVTFRCDPISEHNRLYWYRQTLGQGPEFLTYFQNEAQLEKSRLLSDRFSAERPKGSFSTLEIQRTEQGDSAMYLCASSLTAGEDTGELFFGEGSRLTVL.

This clone is medium-sized. The chain combines TRBV10-3 with TRBJ2-7, with TRBD1 matching 12 bases. Trimming removed 6 bases from V and 2 bases from J; junction bases left unmatched: 2. The germline CDR1 and CDR2 sequences are ENHRY and SYGVKD. CDR3 length: 14 residues. The CDR3 spells CAIRGTGGAYEQYF. In DNA, the CDR3 is TGTGCCATCAGGGGGACAGGGGGCGCCTACGAGCAGTACTTC.

V is TRBV5-1 and J is TRBJ1-1; 9 bases match TRBD1. The CDR3 has 15 amino acids. The V gene's germline CDR1 is SGHRS and CDR2 YFSETQ. Unmatched junction bases numbered 3, after V lost 3 bases and J lost 0 bases. CDR3 protein: CASSWTGAMNTEAFF. The CDR3 region has the DNA TGCGCCAGCAGCTGGACAGGGGCTATGAACACTGAAGCTTTCTTT.

This clone was seen a handful of times. V usage is TRBV4-1 and J usage is TRBJ2-1; 13 positions match TRBD2. The germline gives CDR1 MGHRA, CDR2 YSYEKL. CDR3 length: 16 residues. The junction had 5 bases not matched to a gene; V was cut back by 5 bases and J by 4 bases. The CDR3 DNA reads as TGCGCCAGCAGCAAACGGGGACTAGCGGGATACAATGAGCAGTTCTTC. Protein product: CASSKRGLAGYNEQFF.

This clone appeared once. This sequence joins TRBV7-8 and TRBJ2-1, with D unresolved. Germline V gives CDR1 SGHVS, CDR2 FQNEAQ. The CDR3 runs 14 residues. V was trimmed by 2 bases and J by 8 bases, leaving 13 bases between them. CDR3 residues: CASSLYQWQDEQFF. The CDR3 DNA reads as TGTGCCAGCAGCTTATATCAGTGGCAGGATGAGCAGTTCTTC. Filled out from reference TRBV7-8 and TRBJ2-1, the complete variable domain reads GAGVSQSPRYKVAKRGQDVALRCDPISGHVSLFWYQQALGQGPEFLTYFQNEAQLDKSGLPSDRFFAERPEGSVSTLKIQRTQQEDSAVYLCASSLYQWQDEQFFGPGTRLTVL.

This chain links TRBV5-4 with TRBJ2-3, with D maybe TRBD2 (6 bases). Germline-derived CDR1 and CDR2 are SGHNT and YYREEE (reference sequence). The CDR3 spans 15 residues. The V end lost 1 base, the J end lost 3 bases, and 12 bases lay between the germline ends. The CDR3 region has the DNA TGTGCCAGCAGCTTGATGGAGGGGCGGACAGATACGCAGTATTTT. This codes for CASSLMEGRTDTQYF.

V is TRBV28 and J is TRBJ2-7, with D perhaps matching TRBD2 (6 bases). Germline V gives CDR1 MDHEN, CDR2 SYDVKM. The CDR3 consists of 15 residues. V was pared by 2 bases and J by 0 bases, with 11 bases between. The chain's CDR3 is CASSLPSEASYEQYF. CDR3 nucleotide sequence: TGTGCCAGCAGTTTACCTAGCGAGGCCTCCTACGAGCAGTACTTC.

The chain uses TRBV28 and TRBJ2-1; 10 bases align to TRBD2. J gave up 0 bases and V 5 bases, and 4 bases lay outside the gene matches. The CDR3 consists of 16 residues. CDR1 is MDHEN and CDR2 is SYDVKM in the germline V gene. The CDR3 here is CASSGSSGSSYNEQFF. DNA of the CDR3: TGTGCCAGCAGTGGATCTAGCGGGAGCTCCTACAATGAGCAGTTCTTC.

V gene TRBV10-3 combines with J gene TRBJ2-7; D might be TRBD2 (6 bases). This CDR3 has 12 amino acids. Trimming stripped 11 bases from V and 3 bases from J, with 14 bases between. The germline V gene has CDR1 ENHRY and CDR2 SYGVKD. CDR3 residues: CACGTGYYEQYF. CDR3 DNA: TGTGCCTGCGGGACGGGTTACTACGAGCAGTACTTC.

This chain uses TRBV12-5 with TRBJ2-1, with 8 bases lining up with TRBD2. V was clipped by 0 bases and J by 3 bases; unmatched bases: 13. CDR1 and CDR2 from the germline V gene are LGHNT and FRNRAP. CDR3 size: 19 residues. As DNA, the CDR3 is TGTGCTAGTGGTTTGGTAATCCCGGGGACTAGTCGGGTCTACAATGAGCAGTTCTTC. Its protein is CASGLVIPGTSRVYNEQFF.

CDR3 DNA: TGTGCCAGCAGCTTAAGTTTAAGCGCCCAGATGAACACTGAAGCTTTCTTT. It yields the protein CASSLSLSAQMNTEAFF. This chain joins TRBV7-2 and TRBJ1-1, with D unresolved. Trimming removed 2 bases from V and 0 bases from J, with 16 bases in between. From germline, CDR1 is SGHTA and CDR2 FQGNSA. This CDR3 comprises 17 residues. Looking up the rest from reference TRBV7-2 and TRBJ1-1 gives the full variable domain: GAGVSQSPSNKVTEKGKDVELRCDPISGHTALYWYRQSLGQGLEFLIYFQGNSAPDKSGLPSDRFSAERTGGSVSTLTIQRTQQEDSAVYLCASSLSLSAQMNTEAFFGQGTRLTVV.

The chain couples TRBV10-3 to TRBJ2-2; 8 bases match TRBD1. The CDR3 spans 14 residues. From germline, CDR1 is ENHRY and CDR2 SYGVKD. V gave up 6 bases and J gave up 3 bases; unmatched junction bases: 3. Here the CDR3 DNA reads TGTGCCATCAGACTGGGACAGGACACCGGGGAGCTGTTTTTT. Translated, it gives CAIRLGQDTGELFF.

The V call is TRBV7-3, the J call TRBJ2-6; no clear D. The V gene lost 1 base and the J gene lost 0 bases, with 7 bases spanning the gap. CDR3 length: 16 residues. Germline CDR1 SGHTA, CDR2 FQGTGA. DNA for the CDR3: TGTGCCAGCAGCTTAAGTGCAGTCTCTGGGGCCAACGTCCTGACTTTC. It translates to CASSLSAVSGANVLTF.

The chain uses TRBV1 and TRBJ2-7; TRBD2, the D gene given by the table, was not confirmed from the DNA. TRBV1 is tagged as a pseudogene. The CDR3 is 13 residues long. For the CDR3, the DNA is TGCACCAGCAGCCCACTACCTACCTACGAGCAGTACTTC. Encoded protein: CTSSPLPTYEQYF.

This clone was recorded only once. The genes are TRBV10-3 and TRBJ1-2; D might be TRBD1 (6 bases). Germline assignment: CDR1 ENHRY and CDR2 SYGVKD. This CDR3 has 15 amino acids. V was cut by 0 bases and J by 1 base, with 9 bases left in between. As DNA, the CDR3 is TGTGCCATCAGTGAGTCAGCCAGGGGTAACTATGGCTACACCTTC. It is translated as CAISESARGNYGYTF.

The chain carries TRBV13 and TRBJ2-2; 15 bases are a match to TRBD2. CDR3 length equals 16 residues. V shed 3 bases, J shed 8 bases, and the junction held 4 bases outside the gene matches. The V gene's germline CDR1 is PRHDT and CDR2 FYEKMQ (reference sequence). The chain's CDR3 is CASSFGTSGRSGELFF. The CDR3, as DNA: TGTGCCAGCAGCTTCGGGACTAGCGGGAGGTCGGGGGAGCTGTTTTTT.

The gene calls are TRBV7-3 and TRBJ1-2; D remains ambiguous. Germline CDR1 and CDR2: SGHTA and FQGTGA. V was trimmed by 5 bases and J by 2 bases, leaving 9 bases between them. This CDR3 has 13 amino acids. The CDR3 nucleotides are TGTGCCAGCAGCGTGGGGAGAAACTATGGCTACACCTTC. Amino acid sequence: CASSVGRNYGYTF.

This rearrangement joins TRBV6-1 to TRBJ2-5; 9 positions agree with TRBD1. CDR1 is MNHNS and CDR2 is SASEGT in the germline V gene. V shed 5 bases and J 5 bases; nucleotides not matched to a gene: 6. The CDR3 spans 14 residues. The CDR3, as DNA: TGTGCCAGCAGTATCGGGACAGGGAGGGAGACCCAGTACTTC. Translated: CASSIGTGRETQYF.

V usage is TRBV29-1 and J usage is TRBJ1-2; D possibly corresponds to TRBD1 (6 bases). This CDR3 comprises 13 residues. Germline lookup yields CDR1 SQVTM and CDR2 ANQGSEA. The V and J ends lost 8 bases and 3 bases respectively, with 16 bases between them. The CDR3 nucleotides read TGCAGCACCAGGGTGACAGGTGACTATGGCTACACCTTC. Translation: CSTRVTGDYGYTF.

The chain joins TRBV5-1 to TRBJ2-7; 14 positions match TRBD2. Germline CDR1 and CDR2: SGHRS and YFSETQ. The CDR3 spans 16 residues. Germline trimming cut 3 bases from V and 3 bases from J; bases unmatched to any gene: 5. The CDR3 sequence is CASSWGLAGEGYEQYF. The CDR3 DNA sequence: TGCGCCAGCAGCTGGGGACTAGCGGGAGAAGGCTACGAGCAGTACTTC.

CDR3 protein: CASSEGTSYGYTF. The CDR3 DNA follows: TGTGCCAGCAGTGAAGGGACAAGTTATGGCTACACCTTC. The chain couples TRBV2 to TRBJ1-2; TRBD1 is a possible D gene (5 bases). Germline V gives CDR1 SNHLY, CDR2 FYNNEI. The CDR3 is 13 residues long. Trimming took 1 base from V and 5 from J, leaving 8 bases between them. Full variable domain (remainder filled in from reference TRBV2 and TRBJ1-2): EPEVTQTPSHQVTQMGQEVILRCVPISNHLYFYWYRQILGQKVEFLVSFYNNEISEKSEIFDDQFSVERPDGSNFTLKIRSTKLEDSAMYFCASSEGTSYGYTFGSGTRLTVV.